The source of this T cell receptor (beta chain) is a study of cytomegalovirus exposure and HLA in healthy donors. Study-level findings and limits: Later on, analysis showed that most CMV-associated TCR beta chains appeared to be HLA-restricted. The classifier was said to identify cytomegalovirus status with high specificity and sensitivity.

Amplification used 60 Vbeta primers and 13 Jbeta primers. In the authors' workflow: Unique TCR beta chains numbered roughly 80 million in a later analysis, with around 10 million shared. Method: immunoSEQ multiplex PCR; TCRdb's copy keeps in-frame clones and lacks some. That table gives V, J and clone size, and the DNA gave D and trimming. The sample carries approximately 170,000 clones, approximately 80% recorded once. Germline lookup yields CDR1 SGHRS and CDR2 YFSETQ. The CDR3 covers 14 residues. V lost 3 bases, J lost 9 bases, and 5 bases stayed unmatched. This clone was recorded a few times. Its antigen is still unknown.

The chain links TRBV5-1 to TRBJ2-6, with 8 bases matching TRBD1. The sample comprised PBMCs. This TCR derives from a male donor in good health and CMV-seropositive. The CDR3 region is CASSSGQGGNVLTF. CDR3 DNA sequence: TGCGCCAGCAGCTCTGGACAGGGTGGCAACGTCCTGACTTTC.